Here is one T cell receptor beta chain with its context. The table came from immunoSEQ multiplex PCR; TCRdb's copy has only in-frame clones and leaves some out. The profile shows 9,500 to 12,000 clones, approximately 72% of them singletons. The data originate from a study of circulating tumor DNA in untreated peripheral T-cell lymphoma. The specimen sequenced was tumor tissue. The receptor was derived from a human donor with peripheral T-cell lymphoma.

The CDR3, as DNA: TGTGCCAGCAGTCATTCACAGTGGGGCCTCTCCTACGAGCAGTACTTC. This encodes CASSHSQWGLSYEQYF. The chain has TRBV14 and TRBJ2-7, with D possibly TRBD1 on 5 matching bases. Germline V gene sequence: CDR1 SGHDN, CDR2 FVKESK. Trimming pared 6 bases from V and 0 bases from J, leaving 18 bases between. This CDR3 region has 16 residues.